Listed below are T cell receptor beta chains from one sample, sequenced in a study of beta chain features in type 1 diabetes. Clones were sequenced by immunoSEQ multiplex PCR, and TCRdb holds only the in-frame ones, with some missing. The sample records hundreds of thousands of clones, 11% being singletons. Sequencing was performed on naive CD4+ T cells from blood. These receptors all come from a woman in her twenties or thirties in good health. The CDR3 runs from the conserved cysteine through the conserved F or W. The D gene is left open where the match is weak. The size field is filled for only some rows; it gives once, few, many or a size class.

v_gene,j_gene,d_gene,abundance,CDR3aa,CDR3nt
TRBV7-9,TRBJ2-5,TRBD1,NA,CASSLERTGKETQYF,TGTGCCAGCAGCTTAGAACGGACAGGGAAAGAGACCCAGTACTTC
TRBV30,TRBJ1-1,NA,NA,CACLNGGDTEAFF,TGTGCCTGCCTAAACGGGGGAGACACTGAAGCTTTCTTT
TRBV7-8,TRBJ1-5,NA,few,CASSLGQGGQPQHF,TGTGCCAGCAGCTTAGGTCAGGGAGGACAGCCCCAGCATTTT
TRBV27,TRBJ2-5,TRBD2,NA,CASSFLGLAGEETQYF,TGTGCCAGCAGTTTCCTGGGACTAGCGGGAGAAGAGACCCAGTACTTC
TRBV29-1,TRBJ2-3,TRBD2,NA,CSARGQPGLAGTTDTQYF,TGCAGCGCGAGGGGACAGCCGGGACTAGCGGGAACCACAGATACGCAGTATTTT
TRBV2,TRBJ1-1,NA,few,CASSSTPGTEAFF,TGTGCCAGCAGTTCGACACCAGGCACTGAAGCTTTCTTT
TRBV5-4,TRBJ2-1,NA,few,CASSFGASSYNEQFF,TGTGCCAGCAGCTTTGGGGCGAGCTCCTACAATGAGCAGTTCTTC
TRBV18,TRBJ1-4,NA,few,CASSPPSLSGEKLFF,TGTGCCAGCTCACCACCGAGTCTATCAGGTGAAAAACTGTTTTTT
TRBV28,TRBJ2-5,NA,few,CATKLRSGETQYF,TGTGCCACAAAATTGAGGAGTGGGGAGACCCAGTACTTC
TRBV7-2,TRBJ2-3,TRBD2,NA,CASSGAGLAGPDTQYF,TGTGCCAGCAGCGGGGCGGGACTAGCGGGCCCAGATACGCAGTATTTT
TRBV5-1,TRBJ2-7,TRBD2,few,CASSLVGTRAYEQYF,TGCGCCAGCAGTCTTGTTGGGACTAGGGCCTACGAGCAGTACTTC
TRBV25-1,TRBJ2-5,NA,NA,CASSDTPSRDQYF,TGTGCCAGCAGTGATACCCCCTCCAGGGACCAGTACTTC
TRBV2,TRBJ2-3,TRBD2,few,CASSRWIRTSGSQDTQYF,TGTGCCAGCAGCCGCTGGATCCGGACTAGCGGGAGTCAGGATACGCAGTATTTT
TRBV14,TRBJ2-1,NA,NA,CASSPKYSRAGSQFF,TGTGCCAGCAGCCCGAAATACTCCAGGGCAGGATCCCAGTTCTTC
TRBV25-1,TRBJ2-6,TRBD2,few,CASSHTSGRSGANVLTF,TGTGCCAGCAGCCACACTAGCGGGAGGAGTGGGGCCAACGTCCTGACTTTC
TRBV9,TRBJ2-7,TRBD2,NA,CASSPLSGRASYEQYF,TGTGCCAGCAGCCCTCTCAGCGGGAGGGCCTCCTACGAGCAGTACTTC
TRBV18,TRBJ2-1,TRBD2,NA,CASSRTSGSKYNEQFF,TGTGCCAGCTCACGGACTAGCGGGAGTAAATACAATGAGCAGTTCTTC
TRBV14,TRBJ2-7,TRBD1,NA,CASSLLWTGGNEQYF,TGTGCCAGCAGCCTATTATGGACAGGGGGCAACGAGCAGTACTTC
TRBV25-1,TRBJ1-1,NA,NA,CASSESGHPNTEAFF,TGTGCCAGCAGTGAATCGGGACACCCGAACACTGAAGCTTTCTTT
TRBV5-4,TRBJ2-1,TRBD2,NA,CASSLMGASGNSAGFF,TGTGCCAGCAGCTTGATGGGGGCTAGCGGGAACTCGGCTGGGTTCTTC
TRBV29-1,TRBJ1-5,TRBD1,few,CSVLDRVGQPQHF,TGCAGCGTACTGGACAGGGTAGGACAGCCCCAGCATTTT
TRBV7-2,TRBJ2-7,TRBD2,NA,CASIKGSGRAVEQYF,TGTGCCAGCATCAAGGGTAGCGGGAGGGCCGTCGAGCAGTACTTC
TRBV30,TRBJ2-1,TRBD1,few,CARTGGNNEQFF,TGTGCCCGGACAGGGGGGAACAATGAGCAGTTCTTC
TRBV7-2,TRBJ2-3,NA,few,CASSAYTDTQYF,TGTGCCAGCAGCGCCTACACAGATACGCAGTATTTT
TRBV6-5,TRBJ2-7,TRBD2,NA,CASSYRLAGAYEQYF,TGTGCCAGCAGTTATCGGCTAGCGGGAGCCTACGAGCAGTACTTC
TRBV30,TRBJ2-5,TRBD1,few,CAWGQGIETQYF,TGTGCCTGGGGACAGGGGATCGAGACCCAGTACTTC
TRBV6-6,TRBJ2-7,NA,NA,CASGYEQYF,TGTGCCTCGGGTTACGAGCAGTACTTC
TRBV27,TRBJ2-1,TRBD1,NA,CASRQTGESYNEQFF,TGTGCCAGCCGACAGACAGGGGAGTCCTACAATGAGCAGTTCTTC
TRBV6-5,TRBJ2-7,TRBD1,NA,CASSQTGGSYEQYF,TGTGCCAGCAGTCAGACAGGGGGAAGCTACGAGCAGTACTTC
TRBV4-3,TRBJ1-2,NA,few,CASSQDGGLYNYGYTF,TGCGCCAGCAGCCAAGATGGGGGACTGTATAACTATGGCTACACCTTC
TRBV11-3,TRBJ1-1,NA,few,CASSLGENTEAFF,TGTGCCAGCAGCTTAGGCGAGAACACTGAAGCTTTCTTT
TRBV18,TRBJ2-1,TRBD1,NA,CASSLIQGATGDEQFF,TGTGCCAGCTCACTCATACAGGGGGCGACAGGTGATGAGCAGTTCTTC
TRBV4-3,TRBJ2-7,TRBD2,NA,CASSQEGGTGVEQYF,TGCGCCAGCAGCCAAGAGGGGGGGACGGGAGTCGAGCAGTACTTC
TRBV9,TRBJ2-7,NA,NA,CASSVGPRGPYEQYF,TGTGCCAGCAGCGTAGGGCCCAGGGGTCCTTACGAGCAGTACTTC
TRBV7-6,TRBJ2-6,NA,few,CASSLRGSDSGANVLTF,TGTGCCAGCAGCTTAAGGGGGTCGGATTCTGGGGCCAACGTCCTGACTTTC
TRBV7-9,TRBJ2-7,NA,many,CASSPNSEQYF,TGTGCCAGCAGCCCCAACTCCGAGCAGTACTTC
TRBV27,TRBJ2-7,NA,few,CATRDFLYEQYF,TGTGCCACCAGGGACTTTCTCTACGAGCAGTACTTC
TRBV13,TRBJ2-7,TRBD2,few,CASSLPGAGGPLEQYF,TGTGCCAGCAGCTTACCGGGGGCGGGAGGCCCATTAGAGCAGTACTTC
TRBV10-3,TRBJ2-7,TRBD2,few,CAIRPGLAGDYEQYF,TGTGCCATCAGGCCCGGACTAGCGGGAGATTACGAGCAGTACTTC
TRBV7-2,TRBJ1-1,NA,NA,CASSLVSGQGSEAFF,TGTGCCAGCAGCTTAGTAAGCGGTCAGGGGTCTGAAGCTTTCTTT
TRBV13,TRBJ2-5,NA,few,CASSPTMETQYF,TGTGCCAGCAGCCCCACAATGGAGACCCAGTACTTC
TRBV7-2,TRBJ2-5,NA,NA,CASSQGGVVQETQYF,TGTGCCAGCAGCCAAGGTGGAGTAGTCCAAGAGACCCAGTACTTC
TRBV29-1,TRBJ2-1,NA,many,CSVASNNEQFF,TGCAGCGTTGCCAGTAACAATGAGCAGTTCTTC
TRBV19,TRBJ2-1,NA,NA,CASSISGRGNEQFF,TGTGCCAGTAGTATCTCCGGGAGAGGGAATGAGCAGTTCTTC
TRBV5-1,TRBJ2-7,TRBD2,NA,CASRTSGSYEQYF,TGCGCCAGCCGGACTAGCGGGAGTTACGAGCAGTACTTC
TRBV5-4,TRBJ2-3,NA,NA,CASSSSTADTQYF,TGTGCCAGCAGCTCATCCACAGCAGATACGCAGTATTTT
TRBV5-1,TRBJ2-7,TRBD2,few,CASGRDPPYEQYF,TGCGCCAGTGGGAGGGACCCACCCTACGAGCAGTACTTC
TRBV4-3,TRBJ2-6,NA,NA,CASSQAWTGGDSGANVLTF,TGCGCCAGCAGCCAAGCGTGGACAGGAGGGGATTCTGGGGCCAACGTCCTGACTTTC
TRBV12-5,TRBJ2-1,NA,few,CASGLSYQRAYNEQFF,TGTGCTAGTGGTTTGTCCTACCAGCGGGCATACAATGAGCAGTTCTTC
TRBV19,TRBJ2-6,TRBD2,NA,CASSILASGSRSGANVLTF,TGTGCCAGTAGTATTCTCGCTAGCGGTTCCAGGTCTGGGGCCAACGTCCTGACTTTC
TRBV9,TRBJ2-3,TRBD2,NA,CASSVGGGSSTDTQYF,TGTGCCAGCAGCGTAGGAGGCGGGAGTAGCACAGATACGCAGTATTTT